This entry lists 20 T cell receptor beta chains sequenced from one sample in a study of shared clonotypes between healthy human individuals. Profiling relied on immunoSEQ multiplex PCR, and the TCRdb table lists in-frame clones only, not all of them. The sample shows hundreds of thousands of clones, roughly 95% of them seen only once. Selected positively for CCR7 and CD45RO-negative, naive CD8 cells excluded terminally differentiated effector memory CD45RA+ cells. The sample comprised naive CD8+ T cells sorted from blood. Receptors originate from a woman between 25 and 40 years old in good health.

The chain couples TRBV28 to TRBJ2-5; no firm D call. The J call is uncertain, as TRBJ2-7 better fits the DNA end. The germline V gene encodes CDR1 MDHEN and CDR2 SYDVKM. The CDR3 length is 12 residues. CDR3 sequence (DNA): TGTGCCAGCAGCTCAATTGAATACGAGCAGTACTTC. It is translated as CASSSIEYEQYF.

CDR3 protein: CAWNPRAETPRAADTQYF. For the CDR3, the DNA is TGTGCCTGGAACCCTCGGGCAGAAACACCACGGGCGGCGGATACGCAGTATTTT. This chain uses TRBV30 with TRBJ2-3; D is undetermined. From germline, CDR1 is GTSNPN and CDR2 SVGIG (reference sequence). The V end lost 4 bases, the J end lost 6 bases, and 29 bases lay between the germline ends. The CDR3 extends over 18 amino acids.

The chain combines TRBV27 with TRBJ2-7; D is unresolved. V was trimmed by 9 bases and J by 2 bases, leaving 11 bases between them. CDR3 size: 12 residues. Germline V gives CDR1 MNHEY, CDR2 SMNVEV (reference sequence). The DNA of the CDR3 is TGTGCCAGTGGGCAGATTCCCTACGAGCAGTACTTC. Translating gives CASGQIPYEQYF.

V and J are TRBV7-9 and TRBJ1-4, with D hard to call. This CDR3 comprises 17 residues. Germline V lookup: CDR1 SEHNR, CDR2 FQNEAQ (reference sequence). V lost 3 bases to trimming and J lost 0 bases, with 14 bases between them. CDR3 DNA sequence: TGTGCCAGCAGCTTTTACAGCCAGCTTGCAACTAATGAAAAACTGTTTTTT. This encodes CASSFYSQLATNEKLFF.

The V and J genes are TRBV9 and TRBJ2-1; TRBD1 or TRBD2 may be the D gene (5 bases each). Trimming stripped 2 bases from V and 4 bases from J, with 13 bases between. The V gene's germline CDR1 is SGDLS and CDR2 YYNGEE. This CDR3 contains 15 residues. The CDR3 is CASSVSGTPYNEQFF. The CDR3 DNA sequence: TGTGCCAGCAGCGTTTCAGGGACGCCTTACAATGAGCAGTTCTTC.

The chain combines TRBV7-6 with TRBJ2-2, with 13 positions matching TRBD2. Unmatched junction bases numbered 5, after V lost 5 bases and J lost 2 bases. CDR3 size: 17 residues. Germline V CDR1 and CDR2: SGHVS, FNYEAQ. CDR3 DNA sequence: TGTGCCAGCAGCCGAGGACTAGCGGGAGACAACACCGGGGAGCTGTTTTTT. The encoded protein is CASSRGLAGDNTGELFF.

V is TRBV11-2 and J is TRBJ1-4, with TRBD1 as a possible D gene (5 bases). This CDR3 is built from 16 residues. Trimming took 3 bases from V and 7 from J, leaving 18 bases between them. CDR1 is SGHAT, CDR2 FQNNGV, per germline. The chain's CDR3 is CASSLDGGGYGEKLFF. CDR3 DNA sequence: TGTGCCAGCAGCTTGGACGGGGGAGGTTATGGTGAAAAACTGTTTTTT.

The chain couples TRBV4-1 to TRBJ2-1, with D perhaps matching TRBD2 (5 bases). Germline V CDR1 and CDR2: MGHRA, YSYEKL. The CDR3 is made up of 12 amino acids. The V gene lost 3 bases and the J gene lost 10 bases, with 10 bases spanning the gap. CDR3 loop: CASSHPRGEQFF. The CDR3 region has the DNA TGCGCCAGCAGCCACCCCCGCGGGGAGCAGTTCTTC.

This sequence joins TRBV27 and TRBJ2-7; maybe TRBD2 (6 bases). This CDR3 is built from 15 residues. V lost 5 bases, J lost 2 bases, and 16 bases lay in between. Germline V gene data show CDR1 as MNHEY and CDR2 as SMNVEV (reference sequence). CDR3 DNA sequence: TGTGCCAGCAGTACCTTTAGCGGAGCCCCCTACGAGCAGTACTTC. This translates into CASSTFSGAPYEQYF.

The J gene is TRBJ2-3, the V gene TRBV6-5; 8 bases line up with TRBD2. After removal of 7 bases from V and 2 bases from J, the junction contained 5 bases not matched to a gene. Germline CDR1 MNHEY, CDR2 SVGAGI. The CDR3 is made up of 14 amino acids. CDR3 residues: CASTLGGDTDTQYF. The CDR3 region has the DNA TGTGCCAGCACCCTCGGGGGGGACACAGATACGCAGTATTTT.

This chain uses TRBV7-6 with TRBJ2-7; D is perhaps TRBD2 (6 bases). V was shortened by 1 base and J by 6 bases, with 16 bases between the two germline ends. The CDR3 contains 15 residues. CDR1 SGHVS and CDR2 FNYEAQ come from the germline V gene. This chain's CDR3 is CASSLGVWEESEQYF. In nucleotides, the CDR3 is TGTGCCAGCAGCTTAGGGGTGTGGGAGGAAAGCGAGCAGTACTTC.

A single count supports this clone. CDR3 in amino acids: CASSPTVLTGLTQYNEQFF. The DNA for the CDR3 is TGTGCCAGCAGCCCCACCGTCCTTACAGGGTTAACGCAGTACAATGAGCAGTTCTTC. This sequence joins TRBV7-9 and TRBJ2-1; D is perhaps TRBD1 (6 bases). Trimming shortened V by 5 bases and J by 4 bases, and 27 bases separated the two germline ends. This CDR3 spans 19 amino acids. Germline V CDR1 and CDR2: SEHNR, FQNEAQ (reference sequence). Based on the CDR3 plus reference TRBV7-9 and TRBJ2-1, the full variable domain is DTGVSQNPRHKITKRGQNVTFRCDPISEHNRLYWYRQTLGQGPEFLTYFQNEAQLEKSRLLSDRFSAERPKGSFSTLEIQRTEQGDSAMYLCASSPTVLTGLTQYNEQFFGPGTRLTVL.

The chain is built from TRBV5-4 and TRBJ2-5, with 9 bases fitting TRBD1. The DNA end is more similar to TRBJ2-7, so the J call may be wrong. The CDR3 totals 13 residues. Germline assignment: CDR1 SGHNT and CDR2 YYREEE (reference sequence). The DNA of the CDR3 is TGTGCCAGCAGCGGGGACAGGGAGAACGAGCAGTACTTC. It specifies CASSGDRENEQYF.

This clone has a single count. The chain couples TRBV7-9 to TRBJ2-7, with 10 positions matching TRBD1. The CDR3 runs 14 residues. Looked up from germline, CDR1 is SEHNR and CDR2 is FQNEAQ (reference sequence). The junction had 6 bases not matched to a gene; V was cut back by 6 bases and J by 4 bases. CDR3 residues: CASRSGQGGYEQYF. The CDR3 DNA reads TGTGCCAGCAGGTCAGGACAGGGGGGTTACGAGCAGTACTTC.

The CDR3 here is CASSLPDRASSGANVLTF. The DNA for the CDR3 is TGTGCCAGCAGTTTACCCGACAGGGCCAGCTCTGGGGCCAACGTCCTGACTTTC. The chain links TRBV28 to TRBJ2-6, with 7 bases identical to TRBD1. The CDR3 runs 18 residues. Germline trimming cut 2 bases from V and 0 bases from J; bases unmatched to any gene: 7. Germline CDR1 and CDR2: MDHEN and SYDVKM.

Concerning this clone itself: Additional DNA sequences in this sample encode the identical CDR3. CDR3 DNA: TGTGCCAGCAGCTTAGCTGATGAGCAGTTCTTC. It encodes CASSLADEQFF. The chain is built from TRBV7-9 and TRBJ2-1; no firm D call. The CDR3 is 11 amino acids. Between the trimmed V and J ends, which lost 0 bases and 8 bases, there was a span of 2 bases. CDR1 is SEHNR and CDR2 is FQNEAQ in the germline V gene (reference sequence).

The chain carries TRBV5-6 and TRBJ1-1, with 9 nucleotides matching TRBD1. V trimming: 7 bases; J trimming: 4 bases; junction bases outside the gene matches: 8. Germline loops: CDR1 SGHDT, CDR2 YYEEEE. CDR3 length: 14 residues. CDR3 amino acids: CASGVTGGGTEAFF. In nucleotides, the CDR3 is TGTGCCAGCGGAGTAACAGGGGGCGGCACTGAAGCTTTCTTT.

The chain carries TRBV7-9 and TRBJ2-2, with D perhaps TRBD1 or TRBD2 (5 bases each). This CDR3 region has 15 residues. The V end was cut by 5 bases, the J end by 5 bases, with 15 bases between. The germline V gene has CDR1 SEHNR and CDR2 FQNEAQ (reference sequence). The CDR3 DNA is TGTGCCAGCAGCCAAGGGACCAGGCTAACCGGGGAGCTGTTTTTT. Amino acids: CASSQGTRLTGELFF.

About this clone: Different DNA sequences within this sample yield the same CDR3. The chain is built from TRBV27 and TRBJ2-1; TRBD2 is a possible D gene (6 bases). Trimming stripped 4 bases from V and 3 bases from J, with 7 bases between. Germline V gives CDR1 MNHEY, CDR2 SMNVEV (reference sequence). The CDR3 totals 13 residues. The CDR3 spells CASSYGSYNEQFF. DNA for the CDR3: TGTGCCAGCAGTTACGGGAGCTACAATGAGCAGTTCTTC.

The chain links TRBV19 to TRBJ2-6; a possible D gene is TRBD2 (6 bases). The CDR3 is made up of 17 amino acids. CDR1 is LNHDA and CDR2 is SQIVND in the germline V gene (reference sequence). Trimming removed 6 bases from V and 2 bases from J, with 17 bases in between. The chain's CDR3 is CASRWGRGEAGANVLTF. The DNA for the CDR3 is TGTGCCAGTAGATGGGGACGCGGGGAAGCTGGGGCCAACGTCCTGACTTTC.